This entry concerns a single T cell receptor beta chain. Its target is unknown. Using its own MiXCR run on the multiplex PCR reads, TCRdb lists one record per CDR3 protein. The data contain around 140,000 distinct CDR3 sequences, approximately 20% of them seen just once; the ten biggest clones take up approximately 2.7%. Trimming shortened V by 6 bases and J by 2 bases, and 11 bases separated the two germline ends. The CDR3 extends over 15 amino acids. Per germline, CDR1 MNHEY and CDR2 SMNVEV (reference sequence). The lymph nodes were axillary draining lymph nodes from breast cancer patients. This sample is drawn from a study of breast tumors, draining lymph nodes, adjacent tissues. Study observations and caveats: Findings are consistent with lymph node origin and intratumoral expansion of most tumor T cells. Tumors had less TCR diversity than lymph nodes, more than nontumor tissue.

Source material: axillary lymph node tissue. This chain uses TRBV27 with TRBJ2-6; D unresolved. The source is a female donor with breast cancer. Some clones in this sample may be carry-over from other donors' samples. The CDR3 coding sequence is TGTGCCAGCAGAACCCGTGGGGCTGGGGCCAACGTCCTGACTTTC. It codes for CASRTRGAGANVLTF. Full variable domain (missing parts from reference TRBV27 and TRBJ2-6): EAQVTQNPRYLITVTGKKLTVTCSQNMNHEYMSWYRQDPGLGLRQIYYSMNVEVTDKGDVPEGYKVSRKEKRNFPLILESPSPNQTSLYFCASRTRGAGANVLTFGAGSRLTVL.